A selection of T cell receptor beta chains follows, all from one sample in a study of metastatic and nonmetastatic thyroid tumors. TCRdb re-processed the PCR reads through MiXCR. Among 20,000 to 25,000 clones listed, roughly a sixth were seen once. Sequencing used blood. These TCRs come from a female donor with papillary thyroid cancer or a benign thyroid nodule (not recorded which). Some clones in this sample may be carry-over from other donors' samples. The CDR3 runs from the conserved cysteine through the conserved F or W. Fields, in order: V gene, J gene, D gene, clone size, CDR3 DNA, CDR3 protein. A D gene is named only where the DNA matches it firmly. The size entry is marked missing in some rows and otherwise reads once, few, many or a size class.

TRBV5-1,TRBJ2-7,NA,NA,TGCGCCAGCAGCTTGGCCTCAGGGTACGAGCAGTACTTC,CASSLASGYEQYF
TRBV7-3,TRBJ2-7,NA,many,TGTGCCAGCAGCTTAGGGACATCCGGAGACGAGCAGTACTTC,CASSLGTSGDEQYF
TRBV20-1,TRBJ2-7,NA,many,TGCAGTGCCCTGGGGGCGGGAGAGGGCGAGCAGTACTTC,CSALGAGEGEQYF
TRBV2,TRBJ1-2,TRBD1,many,TGTGCCAGCAGCGCACAGGGGTCCCCCTGGAATGGCTACACCTTC,CASSAQGSPWNGYTF
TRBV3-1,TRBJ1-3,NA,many,TGTGCCAGCAGCCTACAGAGCTCTGGAAACACCATATATTTT,CASSLQSSGNTIYF
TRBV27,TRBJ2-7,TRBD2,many,TGTGCCAGCAGTCCCCCGAGACTAGCGGGCACGAACGAGCAGTACTTC,CASSPPRLAGTNEQYF
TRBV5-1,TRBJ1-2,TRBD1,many,TGCGCCAGCAGCCGATCCGGGACAGGCCATGGCTACACCTTC,CASSRSGTGHGYTF
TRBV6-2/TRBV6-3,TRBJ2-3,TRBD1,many,TGTGCCAGCACACAGGGGACAGGAGCAGATACGCAGTATTTT,CASTQGTGADTQYF
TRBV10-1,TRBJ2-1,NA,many,TGCGCCAGCTCAAGTACTCTCAATGAGCAGTTCTTC,CASSSTLNEQFF
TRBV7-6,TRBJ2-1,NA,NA,TGTGCCAGCAGCTTAGCGCAGTTCAATGAGCAGTTCTTC,CASSLAQFNEQFF
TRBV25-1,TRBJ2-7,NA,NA,TGTGCCAGCAGTCCCGAAGGTCCAAGCGGAGGGCAGGCCGTGTTCGAGCAGTACTTC,CASSPEGPSGGQAVFEQYF
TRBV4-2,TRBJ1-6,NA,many,TGTGCCAGCAGCTACTCTAATTCACCCCTCCACTTT,CASSYSNSPLHF
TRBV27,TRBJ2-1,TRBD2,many,TGTGCCAGCAGTAACGGGAGGGCCATCCCGGGGTCGGCCAATGAGCAGTTCTTC,CASSNGRAIPGSANEQFF
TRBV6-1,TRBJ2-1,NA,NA,TGTGCCAGCAGTGCAAATTACAATGAGCAGTTCTTC,CASSANYNEQFF
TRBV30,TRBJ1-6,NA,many,TGTGCCTGGAGTGTTGGGGCCCGGTCGGGCCTAATCTCTTCACCCCTCCACTTT,CAWSVGARSGLISSPLHF
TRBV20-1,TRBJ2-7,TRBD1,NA,TGCAGTGCTCCGAACCGGGACAGGGGGCATCGGGAGCAGTACTTC,CSAPNRDRGHREQYF
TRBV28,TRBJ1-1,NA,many,TGTGCCAGCAAGACAGGTCTACCCCACACTGAAGCTTTCTTT,CASKTGLPHTEAFF
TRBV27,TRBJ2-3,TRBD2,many,TGTGCCAGCAGTTTAATAGGACTAGCGCTAGATACGCAGTATTTT,CASSLIGLALDTQYF
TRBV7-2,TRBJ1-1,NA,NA,TGTGCCAGCAGCACCATAAAGAACACTGAAGCTTTCTTT,CASSTIKNTEAFF
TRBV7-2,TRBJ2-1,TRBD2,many,TGTGCCACCTCCTTAGCGGGTAGCTCCTACAATGAGCAGTTCTTC,CATSLAGSSYNEQFF
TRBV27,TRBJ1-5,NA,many,TGTGCCAGCAGTTTGGCAGGGGAGGTTCAGCCCCAGCATTTT,CASSLAGEVQPQHF
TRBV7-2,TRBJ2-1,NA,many,TGTGCCAGCAGCTTAGATGGGACCATCAATGAGCAGTTCTTC,CASSLDGTINEQFF
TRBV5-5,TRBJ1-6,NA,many,TGTGCCAGCAGTACGCCAACGAGGAATTCACCCCTCCACTTT,CASSTPTRNSPLHF
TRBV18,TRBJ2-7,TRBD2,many,TGTGCCAGCTCACCACTAGCGGGAAACGAGCAGTACTTC,CASSPLAGNEQYF
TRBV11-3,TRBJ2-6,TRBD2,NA,TGTGCCAGCAGCTCGGGGGGTGGGGCCAACGTCCTGACTTTC,CASSSGGGANVLTF
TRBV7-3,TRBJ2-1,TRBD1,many,TGTGCCAGCAGCTTAGTGCCCAGGGGGACCTACAATGAGCAGTTCTTC,CASSLVPRGTYNEQFF
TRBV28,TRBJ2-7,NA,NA,TGTGCCAGCAGGTGGGCCTCTTACGGGCAGTACTTC,CASRWASYGQYF
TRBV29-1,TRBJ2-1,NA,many,TGCAGCGTTGAGCCACTCCCCCCCGAGCAGTTCTTC,CSVEPLPPEQFF
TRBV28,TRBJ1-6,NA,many,TGTGCCAGCGGGGGGATGAGGAATAATTCACCCCTCCACTTT,CASGGMRNNSPLHF
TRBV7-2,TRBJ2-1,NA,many,TGTGCCAGCAGCTTAGGGGGCTCCTACAATGAGCAGTTCTTC,CASSLGGSYNEQFF
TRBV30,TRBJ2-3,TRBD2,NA,TGTGCCTGGAGGGCGGGAGGGCCCACAGATACGCAGTATTTT,CAWRAGGPTDTQYF
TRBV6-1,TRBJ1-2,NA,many,TGTGCCAGCAGTTGGTCAGGACCTAACTATGGCTACACCTTC,CASSWSGPNYGYTF
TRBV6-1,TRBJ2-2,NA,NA,TGTGCCAGCAGTTTAAGGACTGGCGACACCAGGGAGCTGTTTTTT,CASSLRTGDTRELFF
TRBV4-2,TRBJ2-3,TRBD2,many,TGTGCCAGCAGCCAATCTGGCGGGAGGGCCCTTCTCGGGCCAGATACGCAGTATTTT,CASSQSGGRALLGPDTQYF
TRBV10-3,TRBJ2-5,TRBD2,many,TGTGCCATCAGTGAGCCGAAGGGACTAGCGGGAGGTGGGGAGACCCAGTACTTC,CAISEPKGLAGGGETQYF
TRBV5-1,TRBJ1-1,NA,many,TGCGCCAGCAGCGCCCCGGGGGGGCGAACTGAAGCTTTCTTT,CASSAPGGRTEAFF
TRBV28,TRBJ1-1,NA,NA,TGTGCCAGCAGTTTGGGACGGAACACTGAAGCTTTCTTT,CASSLGRNTEAFF
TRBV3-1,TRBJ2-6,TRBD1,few,TGTGCCAGCAGCCGAAGGGGGCCTGGGGCCAACGTCCTGACTTTC,CASSRRGPGANVLTF
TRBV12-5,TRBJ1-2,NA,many,TGTGCTAGTGGTTTGTCAGGGTATGGCTACACCTTC,CASGLSGYGYTF
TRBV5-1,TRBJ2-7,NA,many,TGCGCCAGCAGCTTGGGGAGAAACTCCTACGAGCAATACTTC,CASSLGRNSYEQYF
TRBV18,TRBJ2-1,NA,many,TGTGCCAGCTCAGGTATCGGACTCACCTACAATGAGCAGTTCTTC,CASSGIGLTYNEQFF
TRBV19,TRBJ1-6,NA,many,TGTGCCAGTAGTACAACACGGGGCGGTGATTCACCCCTCCACTTT,CASSTTRGGDSPLHF
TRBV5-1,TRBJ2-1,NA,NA,TGCGCCAGCTGCTTGCGCGGGGAAAGCTCCTACAATGAGCTGTTCTTC,CASCLRGESSYNELFF
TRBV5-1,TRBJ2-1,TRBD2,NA,TGCGCCAACAGCTCTACTAGCGGAGCCACGGGGTTCTTC,CANSSTSGATGFF
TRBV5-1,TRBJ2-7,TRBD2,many,TGCGCCAGCAGCTCTCAAGCGGGAGTTTACGAGCAGTACTTC,CASSSQAGVYEQYF
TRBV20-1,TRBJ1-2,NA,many,TGCAGTGCTAGGGTTAACTATGGCTACACCTTC,CSARVNYGYTF
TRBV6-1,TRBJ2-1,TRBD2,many,TGTGCCAGCAGGGATAGCGGGAACTACAATGAGCAGTTCTTC,CASRDSGNYNEQFF
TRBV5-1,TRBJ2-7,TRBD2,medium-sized,TGCGCCAGCAGCCCGGGGACTAGCGGGAGGGCCTCCCCCTATGAGCAGTACTTC,CASSPGTSGRASPYEQYF
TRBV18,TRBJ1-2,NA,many,TGTGCCAGCTCGCCTCGACAGTACCCAGATGTCTATGGCTACACCTTC,CASSPRQYPDVYGYTF
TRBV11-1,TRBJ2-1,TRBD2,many,TGTGCCAGCAGCCGTGTCCGCGGGAGGGCCCGGAATGAGCAGTTCTTC,CASSRVRGRARNEQFF
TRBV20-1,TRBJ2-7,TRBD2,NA,TGCAGTGCTACCTCCGGGACTAGCGGTAACTACGAGCAGTACTTC,CSATSGTSGNYEQYF